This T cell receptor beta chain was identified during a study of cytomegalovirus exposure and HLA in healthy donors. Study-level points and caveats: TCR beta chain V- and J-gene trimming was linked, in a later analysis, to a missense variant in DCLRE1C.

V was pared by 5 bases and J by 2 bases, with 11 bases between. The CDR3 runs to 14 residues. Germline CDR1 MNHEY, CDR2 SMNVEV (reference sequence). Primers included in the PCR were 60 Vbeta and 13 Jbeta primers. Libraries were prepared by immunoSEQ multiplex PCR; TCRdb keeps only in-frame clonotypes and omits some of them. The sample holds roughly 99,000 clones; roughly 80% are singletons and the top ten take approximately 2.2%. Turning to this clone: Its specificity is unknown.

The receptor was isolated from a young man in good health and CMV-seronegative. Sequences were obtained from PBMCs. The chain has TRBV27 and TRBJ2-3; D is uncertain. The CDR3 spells CASSKWQNTDTQYF. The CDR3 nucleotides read TGTGCCAGCAGTAAATGGCAGAACACAGATACGCAGTATTTT.